This T cell receptor (beta chain) was identified in a study of CD8 T cells in ankylosing spondylitis. Via MiXCR, TCRdb re-called the 5' RACE reads, giving one row per CDR3 protein. Of roughly 250,000 distinct CDR3 sequences in the sample, 7.5% to 9% were seen once. This CDR3 is built from 14 residues. The germline V gene has CDR1 DFQATT and CDR2 SNEGSKA (reference sequence). With 3 bases clipped from V and 0 bases from J, the junction kept 3 bases outside the gene matches. This clonotype was recorded at least ten times. Input material: blood, either unsorted or a sorted T cell fraction (not recorded which). The chain employs TRBV20-1 and TRBJ2-3, with 7 bases that match TRBD2. The source of this sequence is a male donor with ankylosing spondylitis or in good health (not recorded which). This CDR3 reads CSASTGGSTDTQYF. Written as DNA, the CDR3 is TGCAGTGCTAGCACCGGGGGGAGCACAGATACGCAGTATTTT.